The subject of this entry is one TCR beta chain. It has no known antigen specificity. No much larger clone is present one base from it, and per-base qualities are unavailable. In Seattle, one collaborating source enrolled patients while the infection was active and tracked those patients longitudinally over the course of disease. The collaborating institutions used their own protocols to collect whole blood in K2EDTA tubes. For TCRbeta analysis, collaborator samples were shipped as frozen whole blood, as isolated PBMCs, or as DNA extracted from either sample type. The entry originates in a study of blood T cell repertoires in COVID-19 (TCRdb year 2020). For context, the study as a whole: Samples covering the acute and convalescent phases of COVID-19 were provided by collaborators in the United States, Italy and Spain. A freely available public database, intended as a resource for researchers studying the immune response to SARS-CoV-2, is where the repertoires were released. The prospective study material was composed of cDNA or gDNA derived from T cells, B-cell-depleted T cells, or PBMCs. Where available, HLA class I and class II types were taken from metadata supplied by the sample provider and were not determined by assay-based typing. The dataset comprised deeply sampled blood TCRbeta repertoires from subjects exposed to, actively infected with, or recovered from COVID-19. Nearly every sample came with metadata listing a de-identified subject ID, COVID-19 status, age in years and sex. Samples were obtained from the ongoing ImmuneRACE study (first 160 participants) and from approximately 1,200 subjects provided by 6 global collaborators.

The cysteine opens and the phenylalanine closes a CDR3 of 14 amino acids. Kept here is only the CDR3 DNA, which spans 42 bases and is read in frame from base 1. CDR1 is given as WSHSY and CDR2 as SAAADI, both from the germline V gene. V was cut back by 7 bases and J by 1 base, leaving a gap of 14 bases between them. TCRbeta CDR3 regions were amplified from genomic DNA using the immunoSEQ Assay, a bias-controlled multiplex PCR. Processing in the source paper ran as follows. The number of nucleated cells in each sample was estimated by amplification of reference gene primers within the assay. To quantify the absolute abundance of each unique TCRbeta CDR3 rearrangement, sequence reads were collapsed and filtered. For each sample, productive Simpson clonality was calculated as the square root of Simpson's diversity index over productive rearrangements. The table was pulled from immuneACCESS by TCRdb, which kept in-frame rearrangements only. Such tables lose some clones; where checked, under half of the loss comes from unresolved V genes, and the rest has no known cause. The V and J calls and clone size were taken over from that table, and D and trimming were inferred from the DNA. Counted in this sample were 400,000 to 450,000 clones; around 89% of them appeared once. Of the sample, 10% to 15% falls within the top ten clones.

What the work shows at the level of the full study, not this receptor alone: Clinical and demographic metadata were provided uncurated, with the amount varying by source and participant.

The TCR originated in a woman aged 45-60 years with COVID-19, enrolled during active disease. Source material: peripheral blood. Here the chain combines TRBV10-2 and TRBJ2-7; tentative D gene TRBD2, with 6 bases matching. The CDR3 protein is CASTENGGSYEQYF. The DNA reads as follows: TGCGCCAGCACCGAAAATGGGGGGTCCTACGAGCAGTACTTC.